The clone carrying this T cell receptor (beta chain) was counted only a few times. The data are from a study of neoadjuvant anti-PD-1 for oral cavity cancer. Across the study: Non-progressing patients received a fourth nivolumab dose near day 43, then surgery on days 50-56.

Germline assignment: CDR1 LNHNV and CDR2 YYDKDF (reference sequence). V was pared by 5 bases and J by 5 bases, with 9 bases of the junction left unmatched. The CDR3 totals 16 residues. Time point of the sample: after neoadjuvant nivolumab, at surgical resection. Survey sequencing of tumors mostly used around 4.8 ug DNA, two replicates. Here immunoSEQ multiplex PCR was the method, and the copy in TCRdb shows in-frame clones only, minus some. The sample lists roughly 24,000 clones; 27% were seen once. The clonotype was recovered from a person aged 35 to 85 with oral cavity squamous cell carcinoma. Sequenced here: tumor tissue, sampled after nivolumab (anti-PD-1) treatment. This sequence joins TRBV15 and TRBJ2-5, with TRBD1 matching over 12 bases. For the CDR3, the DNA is TGTGCCACCAGCGTCGGGACAGGGGGCTTGAGGGAGACCCAGTACTTC. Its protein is CATSVGTGGLRETQYF. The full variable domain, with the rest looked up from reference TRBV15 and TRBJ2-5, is DAMVIQNPRYQVTQFGKPVTLSCSQTLNHNVMYWYQQKSSQAPKLLFHYYDKDFNNEADTPDNFQSRRPNTSFCFLDIRSPGLGDTAMYLCATSVGTGGLRETQYFGPGTRLLVL.